The 2 T cell receptor beta chains below come from one sample, sequenced in a study of blood T cell repertoires in COVID-19. The table came from immunoSEQ multiplex PCR; TCRdb's copy has only in-frame clones and leaves some out. The table has roughly 97,000 clones, 85% to 90% seen once. Sequencing was performed on peripheral blood. Source of these receptors: a human donor in a cohort sampled during active COVID-19.

As to this clone: At one of its ends the junction is not consistent with the germline gene, which may arise from a read error. V is TRBV10-3 and J is TRBJ2-3, with D possibly being TRBD1 (6 bases). This CDR3 region has 16 residues. The V gene's germline CDR1 is ENHRY and CDR2 SYGVKD. CDR3 DNA: TGTGCCATCAGTGAGTTGCAGGGGTTAAGCACACATACGCAGTATTTT. It translates to CAISELQGLSTHTQYF.

The V and J genes are TRBV5-6 and TRBJ1-1; D possibly corresponds to TRBD1 (5 bases). Per the germline V gene, CDR1 is SGHDT and CDR2 is YYEEEE. This CDR3 has 14 residues. Trimming took off 3 bases at V and 2 bases at J, with 11 bases between the two ends. As DNA, the CDR3 is TGTGCCAGCAGCTACGGGGGGTTCAACACTGAAGCTTTCTTT. Its protein is CASSYGGFNTEAFF.